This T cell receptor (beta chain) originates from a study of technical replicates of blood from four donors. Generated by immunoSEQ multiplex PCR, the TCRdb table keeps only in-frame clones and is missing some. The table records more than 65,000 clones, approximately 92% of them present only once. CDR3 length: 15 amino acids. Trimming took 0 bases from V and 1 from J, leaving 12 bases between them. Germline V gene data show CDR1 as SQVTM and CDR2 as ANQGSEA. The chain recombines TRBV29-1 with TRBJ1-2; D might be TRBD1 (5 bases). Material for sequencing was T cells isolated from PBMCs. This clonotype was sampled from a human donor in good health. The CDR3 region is CSVEDLKTDNYGYTF. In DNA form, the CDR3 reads TGCAGCGTTGAAGATTTAAAGACAGATAACTATGGCTACACCTTC.